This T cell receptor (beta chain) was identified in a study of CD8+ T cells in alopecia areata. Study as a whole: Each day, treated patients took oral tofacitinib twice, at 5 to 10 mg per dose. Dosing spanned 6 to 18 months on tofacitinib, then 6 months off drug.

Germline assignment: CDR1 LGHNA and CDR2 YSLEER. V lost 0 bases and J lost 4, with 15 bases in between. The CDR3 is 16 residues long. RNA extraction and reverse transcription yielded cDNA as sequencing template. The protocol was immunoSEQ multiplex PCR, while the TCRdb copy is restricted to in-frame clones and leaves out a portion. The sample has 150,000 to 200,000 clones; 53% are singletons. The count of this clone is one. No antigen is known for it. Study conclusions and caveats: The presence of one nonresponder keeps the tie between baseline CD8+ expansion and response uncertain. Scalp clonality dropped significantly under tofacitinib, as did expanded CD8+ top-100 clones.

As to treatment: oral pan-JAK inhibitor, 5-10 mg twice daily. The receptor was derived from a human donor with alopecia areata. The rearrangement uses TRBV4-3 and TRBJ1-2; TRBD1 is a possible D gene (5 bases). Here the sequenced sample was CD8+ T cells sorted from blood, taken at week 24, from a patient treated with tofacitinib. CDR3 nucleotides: TGCGCCAGCAGCCAAGATAGGTTCGCAGGGCTCTATGGCTACACCTTC. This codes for CASSQDRFAGLYGYTF.